Following are 32 T cell receptor beta chains from one sample sequenced in a study of T-cell memory formation after mild COVID-19. TCRdb reprocessed the 5' RACE reads with MiXCR, giving one entry per CDR3 protein. The sample shows 310,000 or so distinct CDR3 sequences, more than 15% of them seen only once. The sequenced sample consisted of PBMCs or a T cell subset sorted from them (not recorded which). The receptors come from a young man who had mild COVID-19 (a few samples of this study predate the infection). Cell type and time point are not known.

The chain uses TRBV28 and TRBJ1-2; D is ambiguous. CDR1 and CDR2 (germline): MDHEN, SYDVKM. The CDR3 sequence is 14 residues long. Between the trimmed V and J ends, which lost 2 bases and 4 bases, there was a span of 11 bases. CDR3 sequence reads: CASSLTGKGYGYTF. In DNA form, the CDR3 reads TGTGCCAGCAGTTTAACGGGGAAAGGCTATGGCTACACCTTC.

The table lists this clonotype with a few counts. The V and J genes are TRBV10-3 and TRBJ1-1; maybe TRBD1 (5 bases). V was trimmed by 0 bases and J by 1 base, leaving 9 bases between them. The V gene's germline CDR1 is ENHRY and CDR2 SYGVKD. This CDR3 has 15 amino acids. CDR3 in DNA: TGTGCCATCAGTGAGTCGTTGCAGGGGAACACTGAAGCTTTCTTT. This codes for CAISESLQGNTEAFF.

This clonotype came up a few times. The chain has TRBV9 and TRBJ1-3; unclear D gene. The V end lost 3 bases, the J end lost 0 bases, and 10 bases lay between the germline ends. Germline lookup yields CDR1 SGDLS and CDR2 YYNGEE. The CDR3 has 15 amino acids. The CDR3 protein is CASSDQPDSGNTIYF. The DNA of the CDR3 is TGTGCCAGCAGCGACCAGCCGGACTCTGGAAACACCATATATTTT. The variable domain in full, with the rest retrieved from reference TRBV9 and TRBJ1-3, is DSGVTQTPKHLITATGQRVTLRCSPRSGDLSVYWYQQSLDQGLQFLIQYYNGEERAKGNILERFSAQQFPDLHSELNLSSLELGDSALYFCASSDQPDSGNTIYFGEGSWLTVV.

This clonotype occurred a few times. The chain is built from TRBV5-5 and TRBJ2-5, with D tentatively TRBD1 or TRBD2 (5 bases each). Germline lookup yields CDR1 SGHKS and CDR2 YYEKEE (reference sequence). CDR3 size: 14 residues. Trimming removed 3 bases at V and 5 bases at J, with 14 bases between. The CDR3 coding sequence is TGTGCCAGCAGCTCGTTGAGAGGGACGGAGACCCAGTACTTC. The encoded protein is CASSSLRGTETQYF.

This clonotype was observed a few times. This sequence joins TRBV5-1 and TRBJ1-6; perhaps TRBD1 as D (5 bases). The CDR3 runs 14 residues. Germline CDR1 reads SGHRS; CDR2 reads YFSETQ. V lost 4 bases, J lost 6 bases, and 11 bases lay in between. The CDR3 DNA is TGCGCCAGCAGCAACCGGGACGGTAATTCACCCCTCCACTTT. Protein product: CASSNRDGNSPLHF.

This clonotype was counted many times. V usage is TRBV6-5 and J usage is TRBJ2-1, with 10 bases matching TRBD2. V trimming: 4 bases; J trimming: 7 bases; junction bases outside the gene matches: 10. Per germline, CDR1 MNHEY and CDR2 SVGAGI. The CDR3 has 16 amino acids. As DNA, the CDR3 is TGTGCCAGCAGTTCCCACCTAGCGGGGGTCGGGAATGAGCAGTTCTTC. It encodes CASSSHLAGVGNEQFF.

V is TRBV18 and J is TRBJ1-5, with D uncertain. The CDR3 covers 13 residues. The germline V gene encodes CDR1 KGHSH and CDR2 LQKENI. Trimming cost V 6 bases and J 8 bases, with 14 bases left between them. The CDR3 is CASSTGPREPQHF. CDR3 nucleotides: TGTGCCAGCTCGACCGGGCCAAGGGAGCCCCAGCATTTT.

This chain links TRBV29-1 with TRBJ1-1; weak D call: TRBD1 (5 bases). V lost 7 bases to trimming and J lost 4 bases, with 16 bases between them. The CDR3 loop spans 13 amino acids. Per germline, CDR1 SQVTM and CDR2 ANQGSEA. Here the CDR3 DNA reads TGCAGCGGAGGGACCCGGCGGATCACTGAAGCTTTCTTT. Protein product: CSGGTRRITEAFF.

This clonotype was counted a few times. The rearrangement joins TRBV7-2 to TRBJ2-7, with D possibly TRBD1 on 6 matching bases. Germline V gives CDR1 SGHTA, CDR2 FQGNSA. The CDR3 extends over 13 amino acids. The V end lost 5 bases, the J end lost 0 bases, and 8 bases lay between the germline ends. CDR3 amino acids: CASSGGSSYEQYF. CDR3 nucleotides: TGTGCCAGCAGCGGGGGCAGCTCCTACGAGCAGTACTTC.

This clonotype was seen a few times. V is TRBV7-9 and J is TRBJ1-5; the D gene is possibly TRBD1 (5 bases). Trimming stripped 2 bases from V and 5 bases from J, with 16 bases between. The CDR3 length is 16 residues. CDR1 and CDR2 from the germline V gene are SEHNR and FQNEAQ (reference sequence). The CDR3 DNA is TGTGCCAGCAGCTTACAGGGTTTGGATTCTCATCAGCCCCAGCATTTT. It yields the protein CASSLQGLDSHQPQHF. The entire variable domain, with the rest obtained from reference TRBV7-9 and TRBJ1-5, is as follows: DTGVSQNPRHKITKRGQNVTFRCDPISEHNRLYWYRQTLGQGPEFLTYFQNEAQLEKSRLLSDRFSAERPKGSFSTLEIQRTEQGDSAMYLCASSLQGLDSHQPQHFGDGTRLSIL.

The V call is TRBV7-9, the J call TRBJ1-1; D uncertain. Trimming pared 1 base from V and 2 bases from J, leaving 14 bases between. Germline V gene data show CDR1 as SEHNR and CDR2 as FQNEAQ (reference sequence). CDR3 length: 16 amino acids. CDR3 sequence: CASSLVSRADNTEAFF. Written as DNA, the CDR3 is TGTGCCAGCAGCTTAGTTTCAAGGGCAGATAACACTGAAGCTTTCTTT.

This clonotype was found many times. The chain carries TRBV25-1 and TRBJ2-1, with D perhaps TRBD1 (6 bases). This CDR3 is built from 18 residues. The germline V gene has CDR1 MGHDK and CDR2 SYGVNS. The V end lost 3 bases, the J end lost 3 bases, and 21 bases lay between the germline ends. CDR3 bases: TGTGCCAGCAGTGATCTGGACAGCCGCCAGGGCGGCTACAATGAGCAGTTCTTC. Protein: CASSDLDSRQGGYNEQFF.

This clonotype was observed a handful of times. The chain combines TRBV10-3 with TRBJ1-6; no firm D call. Trimming cost V 0 bases and J 7 bases, with 10 bases left between them. In germline, CDR1 is ENHRY, CDR2 SYGVKD. This CDR3 is 15 amino acids long. The chain's CDR3 is CAISESKGGNSPLHF. The CDR3 nucleotides are TGTGCCATCAGTGAGTCGAAGGGCGGGAATTCACCCCTCCACTTT.

This clonotype occurred many times. This chain uses TRBV7-8 with TRBJ2-5; TRBD2 matches 8 bases. Germline CDR1 reads SGHVS; CDR2 reads FQNEAQ. V lost 5 bases and J lost 5; bases outside the gene matches: 7. The CDR3 loop spans 14 amino acids. The DNA for the CDR3 is TGTGCCAGCAGCAACAGGCCTAGCGGGGAGACCCAGTACTTC. Its protein is CASSNRPSGETQYF.

This clonotype appeared a few times. The rearrangement links TRBV7-9 to TRBJ2-7; 8 bases agree with TRBD1. Germline CDR1 is SEHNR and CDR2 is FQNEAQ (reference sequence). The CDR3 has 15 amino acids. With 6 bases clipped from V and 2 bases from J, the junction kept 9 bases outside the gene matches. The CDR3 sequence: CASSSPGGLAYEQYF. The CDR3 coding sequence is TGTGCCAGCAGTTCCCCAGGGGGCCTCGCCTACGAGCAGTACTTC.

This chain joins TRBV20-1 and TRBJ1-5; TRBD1 might be the D (6 bases). CDR3 length equals 14 residues. Germline CDR1 is DFQATT and CDR2 is SNEGSKA (reference sequence). Trimming removed 8 bases at V and 4 bases at J, with 18 bases between. CDR3 sequence: CSRLYRVGNQPQHF. CDR3 bases: TGCAGTCGGCTCTACAGGGTCGGGAATCAGCCCCAGCATTTT.

This clonotype was detected a few times. The rearrangement joins TRBV4-3 to TRBJ1-6; D unclear. Germline CDR1 reads LGHNA; CDR2 reads YSLEER. V shed 2 bases and J shed 4 bases, with 12 bases lying between them. This CDR3 region has 16 residues. CDR3 sequence reads: CASSQSLPQYNSPLHF. As DNA, the CDR3 is TGCGCCAGCAGCCAAAGTCTCCCGCAGTATAATTCACCCCTCCACTTT.

The V call is TRBV5-1, the J call TRBJ2-1, with D hard to call. Germline values: CDR1 SGHRS, CDR2 YFSETQ. The CDR3 contains 15 residues. V was trimmed by 0 bases and J by 8 bases, leaving 15 bases between them. The CDR3: CASSLVFRGRDEQFF. The CDR3 nucleotides read TGCGCCAGCAGCTTGGTGTTCCGCGGTCGGGATGAGCAGTTCTTC.

The sample holds many counts of this clonotype. The chain combines TRBV15 with TRBJ2-5; no definite D call. Between the trimmed V and J ends, which lost 0 bases and 0 bases, there was a span of 17 bases. The CDR3 sequence is 18 residues long. Looked up from germline, CDR1 is LNHNV and CDR2 is YYDKDF (reference sequence). The CDR3 loop reads CATSRDPSVGSNQETQYF. For the CDR3, the DNA is TGTGCCACCAGCAGAGACCCTTCGGTCGGCTCTAACCAAGAGACCCAGTACTTC.

The chain recombines TRBV7-2 with TRBJ2-1, with 11 bases fitting TRBD2. V gave up 5 bases and J gave up 3 bases; unmatched junction bases: 6. This CDR3 spans 16 amino acids. The germline gives CDR1 SGHTA, CDR2 FQGNSA. CDR3 residues: CASSVSGGAYYNEQFF. In nucleotides, the CDR3 is TGTGCCAGCAGCGTTAGCGGGGGGGCCTACTACAATGAGCAGTTCTTC.

J is TRBJ1-6 and V is TRBV7-6, with D perhaps TRBD1 (6 bases). The germline V gene encodes CDR1 SGHVS and CDR2 FNYEAQ. The CDR3 sequence is 14 residues long. The V gene lost 5 bases and the J gene lost 5 bases, with 10 bases spanning the gap. The CDR3 sequence is CASSPGGHNSPLHF. In DNA form, the CDR3 reads TGTGCCAGCAGCCCCGGGGGCCATAATTCACCCCTCCACTTT.

J is TRBJ2-3 and V is TRBV5-1; TRBD2 matches 10 bases. Germline trimming cut 1 base from V and 4 bases from J; bases unmatched to any gene: 6. In germline, CDR1 is SGHRS, CDR2 YFSETQ. The CDR3 consists of 16 residues. CDR3 sequence reads: CASSLLESGGADTQYF. Here the CDR3 DNA reads TGCGCCAGCAGCTTGTTGGAGAGCGGGGGGGCAGATACGCAGTATTTT.

This clonotype was seen a handful of times. This rearrangement joins TRBV25-1 to TRBJ2-1, with a weak D call TRBD2 (6 bases). CDR3 size: 12 residues. Germline lookup yields CDR1 MGHDK and CDR2 SYGVNS. Trimming removed 4 bases at V and 8 bases at J, with 9 bases between. The CDR3 here is CASSGGLYEQFF. As DNA, the CDR3 is TGTGCCAGCAGTGGCGGACTATATGAGCAGTTCTTC. Filled out from reference TRBV25-1 and TRBJ2-1, the complete variable domain reads EADIYQTPRYLVIGTGKKITLECSQTMGHDKMYWYQQDPGMELHLIHYSYGVNSTEKGDLSSESTVSRIRTEHFPLTLESARPSHTSQYLCASSGGLYEQFFGPGTRLTVL.

In the case of this clonotype: Given a much more abundant clone one base away, this may be a read error. The rearrangement joins TRBV7-9 to TRBJ1-5, with a possible D match to TRBD1 (6 bases). This CDR3 region has 15 residues. From germline, CDR1 is SEHNR and CDR2 FQNEAQ (reference sequence). Trimming left V 2 bases short and J 9 bases short, with 17 bases between. The CDR3 here is CASSLSGARGGPQHF. The CDR3 coding sequence is TGTGCCAGCAGCTTATCGGGGGCCCGGGGCGGGCCCCAGCATTTT.

This clonotype was observed a few times. The V and J genes are TRBV5-1 and TRBJ1-1; D gene unclear. The germline V gene encodes CDR1 SGHRS and CDR2 YFSETQ. The CDR3 sequence is 14 residues long. Trimming shortened V by 0 bases and J by 0 bases, and 6 bases separated the two germline ends. The CDR3 loop reads CASSLARMNTEAFF. CDR3 DNA sequence: TGCGCCAGCAGCTTGGCACGGATGAACACTGAAGCTTTCTTT. The full variable domain, with the rest looked up from reference TRBV5-1 and TRBJ1-1, is KAGVTQTPRYLIKTRGQQVTLSCSPISGHRSVSWYQQTPGQGLQFLFEYFSETQRNKGNFPGRFSGRQFSNSRSEMNVSTLELGDSALYLCASSLARMNTEAFFGQGTRLTVV.

This clonotype appeared once. The chain has TRBV27 and TRBJ1-5; TRBD1 might be the D (6 bases). This CDR3 spans 12 amino acids. Germline V gene data show CDR1 as MNHEY and CDR2 as SMNVEV (reference sequence). The germline V and J ends were trimmed by 6 bases and 9 bases, with 12 bases remaining between them. This CDR3 is CASSGTNPPQHF. CDR3 DNA sequence: TGTGCCAGCAGCGGGACAAACCCGCCCCAGCATTTT.

The rearrangement links TRBV4-3 to TRBJ1-5, with D maybe TRBD1 (5 bases). The CDR3 sequence is 14 residues long. Trimming left V 2 bases short and J 11 bases short, with 16 bases between. Germline assignment: CDR1 LGHNA and CDR2 YSLEER. Here the CDR3 DNA reads TGCGCCAGCAGCCAATCTGATCAGGGATCGGCCCAGCATTTT. It yields the protein CASSQSDQGSAQHF.

V is TRBV3-1 and J is TRBJ1-5; no definite D call. Germline assignment: CDR1 LGHDT and CDR2 YNNKEL (reference sequence). The V gene lost 0 bases and the J gene lost 1 base, with 7 bases spanning the gap. The CDR3 length is 15 residues. The CDR3, as DNA: TGTGCCAGCAGCCAAGATAGAGAGAGCAATCAGCCCCAGCATTTT. Translated, it gives CASSQDRESNQPQHF. Complete variable domain (other parts from reference TRBV3-1 and TRBJ1-5): DTAVSQTPKYLVTQMGNDKSIKCEQNLGHDTMYWYKQDSKKFLKIMFSYNNKELIINETVPNRFSPKSPDKAHLNLHINSLELGDSAVYFCASSQDRESNQPQHFGDGTRLSIL.

V and J are TRBV4-1 and TRBJ2-5; D gene ambiguous. The CDR3 is 16 amino acids. Looked up from germline, CDR1 is MGHRA and CDR2 is YSYEKL. V lost 0 bases and J 0 bases, leaving 11 bases between the germline ends. CDR3 nucleotides: TGCGCCAGCAGCCAAGATAAGGGAACGTACCAAGAGACCCAGTACTTC. This gives the protein CASSQDKGTYQETQYF.

This clonotype showed up just once. V is TRBV9 and J is TRBJ1-4; maybe TRBD1 (6 bases). V was trimmed by 2 bases and J by 5 bases, leaving 10 bases between them. The CDR3 has 14 residues. Germline loops: CDR1 SGDLS, CDR2 YYNGEE. CDR3 sequence: CASSVGTLNEKLFF. The CDR3 DNA reads TGTGCCAGCAGCGTCGGGACACTAAATGAAAAACTGTTTTTT.

This clonotype was counted at least ten times. The chain is built from TRBV14 and TRBJ2-7; TRBD2 matches at 8 bases. The CDR3 is 14 amino acids. Germline trimming cut 3 bases from V and 3 bases from J; bases unmatched to any gene: 4. Germline loops: CDR1 SGHDN, CDR2 FVKESK. The CDR3: CASSHSLAGYEQYF. The CDR3 bases are TGTGCCAGCAGCCATAGCCTAGCGGGCTACGAGCAGTACTTC.

The genes are TRBV7-8 and TRBJ1-6, with no clear D. The germline CDR1 and CDR2 sequences are SGHVS and FQNEAQ. Deletions cut 3 bases from V and 13 bases from J, with 10 bases between. The CDR3 is 12 residues long. For the CDR3, the DNA is TGTGCCAGCAGCTTGGACCGACTGCCCCTCCACTTT. Its protein is CASSLDRLPLHF.